This TCR beta chain was recovered during a study of T-cell reconstitution after alpha-beta-depleted transplantation in children. For TCRbeta, the library was prepared with unique molecular identifiers. MiXCR, run by TCRdb on the PCR reads, gives a single entry per CDR3 protein. The sample yields approximately 490,000 distinct CDR3 sequences, approximately 10% seen once. Germline CDR1 reads ENHRY; CDR2 reads SYGVKD. Deletions cut 2 bases from V and 6 bases from J, with 19 bases between. The CDR3 runs 16 residues. Comments on this clonotype: No antigen is known for it.

Whole-study findings and limits: Diversity of TCRbeta at day 60 was high in some patients, arising from surviving recipient T cells and thymic progenitors. Among T cells one year after transplant, newly produced cells accounted for most counts and diversity.

This receptor was obtained from a child aged 2-15 years with inherited bone marrow failure, due to receive a stem cell transplant. V and J are TRBV10-3 and TRBJ2-5; a possible D gene is TRBD2 (6 bases). Sequenced here: PBMCs, sampled before TCRalphabeta/CD19-depleted stem cell transplant. The chain's CDR3 is CAISEEAAGRKKTQYF. DNA of the CDR3: TGTGCCATCAGTGAGGAGGCTGCAGGGAGGAAGAAGACCCAGTACTTC.